These 20 T cell receptor beta chains were all obtained from the same sample, sequenced in a study of T cell responses to AZD1222 COVID-19 vaccine. Clones were sequenced by immunoSEQ multiplex PCR, and TCRdb holds only the in-frame ones, with some missing. The data contain 90,000 to 120,000 clones, about 90% of them singletons. The material was peripheral blood, obtained on day 0 of AZD1222 vaccination. Receptor source: an adult in good health.

This chain connects TRBV5-1 to TRBJ2-2; D gene unclear. CDR3 length: 13 residues. With 4 bases removed from V and 7 bases from J, the gap between germline ends came to 11 bases. Germline CDR1 SGHRS, CDR2 YFSETQ. The CDR3 loop is CASSAFDGGELFF. CDR3 sequence (DNA): TGCGCCAGCAGCGCATTTGATGGCGGGGAGCTGTTTTTT.

The chain carries TRBV9 and TRBJ1-3; D may be TRBD1 (6 bases). The V end lost 2 bases, the J end lost 4 bases, and 10 bases lay between the germline ends. Germline V gene data show CDR1 as SGDLS and CDR2 as YYNGEE. The CDR3 spans 14 residues. CDR3 sequence reads: CASSVGQWGNTIYF. In DNA, the CDR3 is TGTGCCAGCAGCGTCGGACAGTGGGGAAACACCATATATTTT.

The genes are TRBV11-2 and TRBJ2-1; D call uncertain. This CDR3 has 16 amino acids. Germline lookup yields CDR1 SGHAT and CDR2 FQNNGV. With 5 bases removed from V and 6 bases from J, the gap between germline ends came to 20 bases. CDR3 in DNA: TGTGCCAGCAGCCCCTCGTCCAACCCGGCCTCCAATGAGCAGTTCTTC. This sequence encodes CASSPSSNPASNEQFF.

The V and J genes are TRBV7-2 and TRBJ1-2, with unresolved D. V dropped 1 base and J dropped 5 bases, with 26 bases sitting between them. The germline CDR1 and CDR2 sequences are SGHTA and FQGNSA. There are 19 residues in the CDR3. The CDR3 is CASSLEGLSTLIDRYGYTF. As DNA, the CDR3 is TGTGCCAGCAGCTTAGAAGGTTTATCGACACTTATAGATCGATATGGCTACACCTTC.

This chain joins TRBV11-3 and TRBJ2-1; TRBD2 aligns across 11 bases. Unmatched junction bases numbered 7, after V lost 5 bases and J lost 4 bases. This CDR3 has 16 residues. Germline CDR1 SGHNT, CDR2 YENEEA. DNA for the CDR3: TGTGCCAGCAGCCTAGGGACTAGCGGCGTTTACAATGAGCAGTTCTTC. It codes for CASSLGTSGVYNEQFF. Based on the CDR3 plus reference TRBV11-3 and TRBJ2-1, the full variable domain is EAGVVQSPRYKIIEKKQPVAFWCNPISGHNTLYWYLQNLGQGPELLIRYENEEAVDDSQLPKDRFSAERLKGVDSTLKIQPAELGDSAVYLCASSLGTSGVYNEQFFGPGTRLTVL.

The chain carries TRBV5-1 and TRBJ1-6, with D maybe TRBD1 (6 bases). There are 15 residues in the CDR3. CDR1 is SGHRS and CDR2 is YFSETQ in the germline V gene. The V end was cut by 4 bases, the J end by 9 bases, with 17 bases between. Here the CDR3 reads CASSVTVGGSSPLHF. The CDR3 DNA reads as TGCGCCAGCAGCGTGACGGTAGGGGGGAGTTCACCCCTCCACTTT. Using reference TRBV5-1 and TRBJ1-6 for the parts outside the CDR3, the full variable domain is KAGVTQTPRYLIKTRGQQVTLSCSPISGHRSVSWYQQTPGQGLQFLFEYFSETQRNKGNFPGRFSGRQFSNSRSEMNVSTLELGDSALYLCASSVTVGGSSPLHFGNGTRLTVT.

The rearrangement joins TRBV9 to TRBJ1-2, with TRBD1 as a possible D gene (6 bases). Trimming pared 4 bases from V and 5 bases from J, leaving 24 bases between. The CDR3 spans 17 residues. Germline V CDR1 and CDR2: SGDLS, YYNGEE. CDR3 sequence reads: CASSTPEGEQGGYGYTF. The CDR3 bases are TGTGCCAGCAGCACACCAGAGGGAGAACAGGGTGGATATGGCTACACCTTC.

This clone was recorded a few times. V is TRBV11-1 and J is TRBJ2-2; 13 nucleotides agree with TRBD2. V shed 4 bases and J 4 bases; nucleotides not matched to a gene: 3. The CDR3 contains 16 residues. In germline, CDR1 is SGHAT, CDR2 FQDESV (reference sequence). The CDR3 DNA reads TGTGCCAGCAGCTGTGGACTAGCGGGGGTCACCGGGGAGCTGTTTTTT. Encoded protein: CASSCGLAGVTGELFF.

This clone was picked up one time. The chain couples TRBV6-1 to TRBJ1-2; maybe TRBD1 (5 bases). CDR1 and CDR2 from the germline V gene are MNHNS and SASEGT. This CDR3 is built from 17 residues. Trimming pared 2 bases from V and 4 bases from J, leaving 20 bases between. The CDR3 loop reads CASSELSGGRSIYGYTF. DNA for the CDR3: TGTGCCAGCAGTGAACTGAGTGGGGGGAGGAGTATCTATGGCTACACCTTC.

Worth noting for this clone: Sequence at one end of the junction differs from germline and may be a read error. The chain is built from TRBV5-4 and TRBJ1-3; no clear D gene. The CDR3 runs 12 residues. Germline V gene lookup returns CDR1 SGHNT and CDR2 YYREEE (reference sequence). The CDR3 is CAGSSEGNTIYF. CDR3 in DNA: TGTGCCGGCAGCTCTGAAGGAAACACCATATATTTT.

The J gene is TRBJ2-7, the V gene TRBV5-1; TRBD1 matches at 8 bases. V trimming: 3 bases; J trimming: 5 bases; junction bases outside the gene matches: 7. There are 14 residues in the CDR3. Germline V gene data show CDR1 as SGHRS and CDR2 as YFSETQ. CDR3 in amino acids: CASSSQGAGNEQYF. CDR3 bases: TGCGCCAGCAGCTCGCAGGGGGCGGGTAACGAGCAGTACTTC. Full variable domain (remainder filled in from reference TRBV5-1 and TRBJ2-7): KAGVTQTPRYLIKTRGQQVTLSCSPISGHRSVSWYQQTPGQGLQFLFEYFSETQRNKGNFPGRFSGRQFSNSRSEMNVSTLELGDSALYLCASSSQGAGNEQYFGPGTRLTVT.

This clone was found once. This rearrangement joins TRBV7-9 to TRBJ1-6; no definite D call. The V gene's germline CDR1 is SEHNR and CDR2 FQNEAQ (reference sequence). V was cut by 11 bases and J by 9 bases, with 20 bases left in between. CDR3 length equals 14 residues. The CDR3 sequence is CAFPGETFTSPLHF. The CDR3 DNA sequence: TGTGCCTTCCCCGGGGAGACCTTTACTTCACCCCTCCACTTT.

The chain carries TRBV19 and TRBJ1-6; the D is unclear. V lost 7 bases and J 0 bases, leaving 16 bases between the germline ends. The V gene's germline CDR1 is LNHDA and CDR2 SQIVND (reference sequence). The CDR3 extends over 17 amino acids. CDR3 DNA: TGTGCCAGTATCCAAAACTCACAGAGCTCCTATAATTCACCCCTCCACTTT. The encoded protein is CASIQNSQSSYNSPLHF.

This chain connects TRBV21-1 to TRBJ2-7; TRBD2 was called by the table and not checked on the DNA. TRBV21-1 is recorded as a pseudogene. The CDR3 is made up of 17 amino acids. CDR3 residues: CASSKMRGCSGGINQYF. The CDR3 nucleotides are TGTGCCAGCAGCAAAATGCGGGGATGCTCCGGGGGGATTAATCAGTACTTC.

V gene TRBV25-1 combines with J gene TRBJ2-7, with TRBD1 matching 7 bases. The CDR3 sequence is 15 residues long. Germline V gene data show CDR1 as MGHDK and CDR2 as SYGVNS. The V and J ends lost 3 bases and 0 bases, in that order; junction bases with no gene match: 5. CDR3 in amino acids: CASSDGTEISYEQYF. The CDR3 nucleotides are TGTGCCAGCAGTGACGGGACAGAAATCTCCTACGAGCAGTACTTC.

Only one count was recorded for this clone. V usage is TRBV12-3 or TRBV12-4 and J usage is TRBJ1-2; tentative D call: TRBD1 (6 bases). Trimming took off 5 bases at V and 5 bases at J, with 12 bases between the two ends. This CDR3 contains 13 residues. The CDR3 DNA sequence: TGTGCCAGCAGTATCCGGACAGAGTATGGCTACACCTTC. Translating it yields CASSIRTEYGYTF.

In its sample, this clone was seen a few times. The chain couples TRBV7-9 to TRBJ2-2; 13 bases match TRBD2. J was trimmed by 2 bases and V by 7 bases; bases with no gene match: 7. The germline V gene has CDR1 SEHNR and CDR2 FQNEAQ (reference sequence). The CDR3 is made up of 17 amino acids. The CDR3 DNA sequence: TGTGCCAGCACCCGGACTAGCGGGGGACTTAACACCGGGGAGCTGTTTTTT. Its translation: CASTRTSGGLNTGELFF.

The chain links TRBV7-9 to TRBJ1-3; D unclear. The CDR3 is 15 amino acids. CDR1 and CDR2 (germline): SEHNR, FQNEAQ (reference sequence). V lost 1 base, J lost 8 bases, and 15 bases lay in between. The CDR3 sequence is CASSLEGTNKYTIYF. DNA for the CDR3: TGTGCCAGCAGCTTAGAGGGCACTAACAAATACACCATATATTTT.

Only one count was recorded for this clone. The rearrangement links TRBV2 to TRBJ2-5; a weak D match, TRBD1 (6 bases). V shed 7 bases and J shed 5 bases, with 17 bases lying between them. CDR3 length equals 14 residues. In germline, CDR1 is SNHLY, CDR2 FYNNEI. The CDR3 nucleotides read TGTGCCAGCAAATCACAGGGTTTGGAGGAGACCCAGTACTTC. Translated: CASKSQGLEETQYF.

As to this clone: A read error may account for a junction end that differs from germline. The chain has TRBV9 and TRBJ1-2, with 8 bases that match TRBD1. CDR3 size: 15 residues. Germline V CDR1 and CDR2: SGDLS, YYNGEE. The CDR3 reads CASTVGDRNAYGYTF. For the CDR3, the DNA is TGTGCCAGCACCGTAGGGGACAGGAACGCCTATGGCTACACCTTC.